This T cell receptor beta chain was found in a study of molecular identifiers for immune sequencing clone quantification. Germline V lookup: CDR1 KGHDR, CDR2 SFDVKD. This CDR3 has 14 amino acids. J gave up 7 bases and V 9 bases, and 7 bases lay outside the gene matches. Whole-study results and caveats: Naive cells had under 1% of molecules in clones above 20 RNA copies, effectors over 97%.

As for this clonotype: Its antigen is undetermined.

TCRdb ran MiXCR on the PCR reads and lists one entry per CDR3 protein. This sample has under 600,000 distinct CDR3 sequences, with roughly 26% found just once. Libraries used roughly 18,000 to 1,000,000 sorted naive CD8 T cells and 10%, 30% or 50% RNA input. The chain employs TRBV24-1 and TRBJ2-1; the match to TRBD2 covers 11 bases. The receptor's source is a human donor in good health. Some libraries in this study had Jurkat cell RNA spiked in. Sequencing used naive CD8+ T cells from blood, with Jurkat cell RNA spiked in. Documented subset: FACS-sorted CD8+CD4-CCR7+CD45RA+ naive T cells. The CDR3 coding sequence is TGTGCCACCCAGCCTAGCGGGAGGTGGAATGAGCAGTTCTTC. Translation gives CATQPSGRWNEQFF.